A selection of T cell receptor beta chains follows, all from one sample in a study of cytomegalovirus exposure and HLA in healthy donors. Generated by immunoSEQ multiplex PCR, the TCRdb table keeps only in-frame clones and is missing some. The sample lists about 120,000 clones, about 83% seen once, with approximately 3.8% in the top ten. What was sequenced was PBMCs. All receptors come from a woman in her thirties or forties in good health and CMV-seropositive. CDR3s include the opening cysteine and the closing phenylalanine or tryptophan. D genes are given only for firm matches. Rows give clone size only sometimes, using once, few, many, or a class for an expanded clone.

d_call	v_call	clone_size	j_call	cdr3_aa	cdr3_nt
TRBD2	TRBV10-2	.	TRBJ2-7	CASLGLADNYEQYF	TGCGCCAGCCTGGGACTAGCGGACAACTACGAGCAGTACTTC
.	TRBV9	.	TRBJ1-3	CASSVAGTGNTIYF	TGTGCCAGCAGCGTAGCAGGGACTGGAAACACCATATATTTT
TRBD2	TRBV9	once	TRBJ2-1	CASSPIGLANNEQFF	TGTGCCAGCAGCCCCATAGGACTAGCGAACAATGAGCAGTTCTTC
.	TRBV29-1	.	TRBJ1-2	CSVASVGRRNYGYTF	TGCAGCGTGGCCTCAGTCGGGAGGCGAAACTATGGCTACACCTTC
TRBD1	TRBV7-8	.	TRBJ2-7	CASSLAGQGVYEQYF	TGTGCCAGCAGCTTAGCGGGACAGGGAGTTTACGAGCAGTACTTC
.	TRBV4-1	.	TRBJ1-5	CASSQVKGGGGEQPQHF	TGCGCCAGCAGCCAAGTGAAAGGGGGAGGGGGAGAGCAGCCCCAGCATTTT
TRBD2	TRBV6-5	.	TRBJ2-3	CASSLLAGGEDTQYF	TGTGCCAGCAGCCTTCTAGCGGGAGGGGAAGATACGCAGTATTTT
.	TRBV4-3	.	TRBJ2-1	CASSQGLGANEQFF	TGCGCCAGCAGCCAAGGGTTGGGGGCCAATGAGCAGTTCTTC
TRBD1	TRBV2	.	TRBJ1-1	CASRWTGGTEAFF	TGTGCCAGCAGGTGGACAGGGGGGACTGAAGCTTTCTTT
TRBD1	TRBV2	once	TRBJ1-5	CASMTGTGVNQPQHF	TGTGCCAGCATGACCGGGACAGGGGTTAATCAGCCCCAGCATTTT
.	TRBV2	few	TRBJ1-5	CASSRDINQPQHF	TGTGCCAGCAGTCGGGACATCAATCAGCCCCAGCATTTT
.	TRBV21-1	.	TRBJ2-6	CASSPRRNLGTERTGANVLTF	TGTGCCAGCAGTCCCAGACGAAACCTCGGGACAGAACGGACTGGGGCCAACGTCCTGACTTTC
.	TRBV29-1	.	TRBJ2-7	CSVDQSGSYEQYF	TGCAGCGTTGATCAGTCGGGCTCCTACGAGCAGTACTTC
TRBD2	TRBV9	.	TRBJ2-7	CASSASSGRTYEQYF	TGTGCCAGCAGCGCATCGAGCGGGAGGACCTACGAGCAGTACTTC
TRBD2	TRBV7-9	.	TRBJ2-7	CASSLSGSPYYEQYF	TGTGCCAGCAGCTTAAGCGGGAGCCCTTACTACGAGCAGTACTTC
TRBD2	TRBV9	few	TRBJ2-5	CASSVGGSVETQYF	TGTGCCAGCAGCGTGGGGGGGTCGGTAGAGACCCAGTACTTC
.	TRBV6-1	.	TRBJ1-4	CASSETGFVEKLFF	TGTGCCAGCAGTGAAACAGGGTTTGTTGAAAAACTGTTTTTT
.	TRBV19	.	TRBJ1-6	CASSVRDTGDSPLHF	TGTGCCAGTAGTGTTCGGGACACAGGTGATTCACCCCTCCACTTT
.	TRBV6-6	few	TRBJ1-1	CASSSITGSHAAFF	TGTGCCAGCAGTTCGATTACAGGGAGTCATGCAGCTTTCTTT
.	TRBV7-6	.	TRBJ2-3	CASSFITDTQYF	TGTGCCAGCAGCTTTATCACAGATACGCAGTATTTT
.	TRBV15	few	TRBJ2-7	CATSGGSRWFEQYF	TGTGCCACCAGCGGGGGGTCACGATGGTTCGAGCAGTACTTC
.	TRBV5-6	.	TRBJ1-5	CASSSWSGLRNQPQHF	TGTGCCAGCAGCTCCTGGTCGGGTTTGCGCAATCAGCCCCAGCATTTT
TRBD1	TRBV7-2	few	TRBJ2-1	CASSLRQGAYNEQFF	TGTGCCAGCAGCTTAAGACAGGGGGCCTACAATGAGCAGTTCTTC
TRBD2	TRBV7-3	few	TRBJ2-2	CASSPGLADGELFF	TGTGCCAGCAGCCCGGGACTAGCGGACGGGGAGCTGTTTTTT
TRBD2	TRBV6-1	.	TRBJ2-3	CASRDRDYTDTQYF	TGTGCCAGCAGAGACCGGGACTACACAGATACGCAGTATTTT
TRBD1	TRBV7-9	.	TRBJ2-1	CASSLVSGGVIPDNEQFF	TGTGCCAGCAGCTTAGTTTCAGGGGGCGTTATCCCGGACAATGAGCAGTTCTTC
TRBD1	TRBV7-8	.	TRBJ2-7	CASSVGQGTREQYF	TGTGCCAGCAGCGTGGGACAGGGGACGCGCGAGCAGTACTTC
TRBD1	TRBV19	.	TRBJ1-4	CASTTRDRASRELFF	TGTGCCAGCACGACCCGGGACAGGGCCTCCAGAGAACTGTTTTTT
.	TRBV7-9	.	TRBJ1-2	CASSLARGNGYTF	TGTGCCAGCAGCTTAGCGCGGGGAAACGGCTACACCTTC
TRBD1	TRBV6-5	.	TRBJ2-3	CASSYGQGLADTQYF	TGTGCCAGCAGTTACGGACAGGGGCTAGCAGATACGCAGTATTTT
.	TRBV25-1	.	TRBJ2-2	CASSVGGANTGELFF	TGTGCCAGCAGTGTAGGGGGAGCGAACACCGGGGAGCTGTTTTTT
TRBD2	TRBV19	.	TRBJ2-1	CASSIGLAGISEQFF	TGTGCCAGTAGTATAGGACTAGCGGGAATTAGTGAGCAGTTCTTC
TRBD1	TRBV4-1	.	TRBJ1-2	CASSQDRQGGNYGYTF	TGCGCCAGCAGCCAGGACCGACAGGGGGGAAACTATGGCTACACCTTC
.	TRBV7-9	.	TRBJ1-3	CASSLAPEAGNTIYF	TGTGCCAGCAGCTTAGCTCCGGAGGCTGGAAACACCATATATTTT
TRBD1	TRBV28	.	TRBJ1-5	CASSLRQGDQPQHF	TGTGCCAGCAGTTTAAGACAGGGAGATCAGCCCCAGCATTTT
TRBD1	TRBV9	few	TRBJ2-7	CASSAPGTDYEQYF	TGTGCCAGCAGCGCTCCGGGGACAGACTACGAGCAGTACTTC
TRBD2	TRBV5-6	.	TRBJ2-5	CASSLVAGGRETQYF	TGTGCCAGCAGCTTGGTGGCGGGAGGGCGGGAGACCCAGTACTTC
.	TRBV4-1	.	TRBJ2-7	CASSQLTESSYEQYF	TGCGCCAGCAGCCAATTGACGGAGAGCTCCTACGAGCAGTACTTC
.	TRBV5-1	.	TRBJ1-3	CASSLDGQPSGNTIYF	TGCGCCAGCAGCTTGGACGGACAGCCCTCTGGAAACACCATATATTTT
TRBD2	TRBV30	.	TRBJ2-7	CAWSVPREINEQYF	TGTGCCTGGAGTGTGCCGCGGGAGATCAACGAGCAGTACTTC
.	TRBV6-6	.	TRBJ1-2	CASTLQTGRRSYGYTF	TGTGCCAGCACATTACAAACAGGGAGACGATCCTATGGCTACACCTTC
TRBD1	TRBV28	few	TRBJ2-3	CASSFTGDHTQYF	TGTGCCAGCAGTTTTACAGGGGATCATACGCAGTATTTT
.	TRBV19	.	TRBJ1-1	CASSTVNTEAFF	TGTGCCAGTAGTACTGTGAACACTGAAGCTTTCTTT
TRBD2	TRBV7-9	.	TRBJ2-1	CASSFATSGSLPWGNEQFF	TGTGCCAGCAGCTTTGCTACTAGCGGGAGCCTACCTTGGGGCAATGAGCAGTTCTTC